This TCR beta chain was sequenced during a study of cytomegalovirus exposure and HLA in healthy donors. Repertoires were generated with immunoSEQ multiplex PCR, while TCRdb's copy carries only in-frame clones and drops some. This sample carries roughly 58,000 clones, approximately 92% of them seen once, and the ten largest clones take about 3%. In germline, CDR1 is SGHRS, CDR2 YFSETQ. V was pared by 4 bases and J by 3 bases, with 22 bases of the junction left unmatched. The CDR3 contains 20 residues. The chain carries TRBV5-1 and TRBJ2-1; 7 bases agree with TRBD2. Material: PBMCs. This receptor was taken from a man aged 18 to 30 in good health and CMV-seronegative. CDR3 region: CASSQRGLRGGDLLYNEQFF. The CDR3 coding sequence is TGCGCCAGCAGCCAGCGGGGCCTACGAGGTGGAGACCTTCTCTACAATGAGCAGTTCTTC. Complete variable domain (other parts from reference TRBV5-1 and TRBJ2-1): KAGVTQTPRYLIKTRGQQVTLSCSPISGHRSVSWYQQTPGQGLQFLFEYFSETQRNKGNFPGRFSGRQFSNSRSEMNVSTLELGDSALYLCASSQRGLRGGDLLYNEQFFGPGTRLTVL.